The source of this TCR beta chain is a study of monozygotic twins with inflammatory bowel disease. TCRdb reprocessed the 5' RACE reads and reports one entry per CDR3 protein, with no DNA. The sample's table shows approximately 400,000 distinct CDR3 sequences. Blood (about 2.5 ml) was collected from every donor individually. The authors isolated total RNA from whole blood without sorting T cells. This CDR3 is built from 16 residues. Germline V gene lookup returns CDR1 SGHRS and CDR2 YFSETQ. J is TRBJ2-2 and V is TRBV5-1; TCRdb's D call of TRBD1 is untestable without DNA. Sequenced: blood. The receptor was derived from a human donor with ulcerative colitis or Crohn's disease, or a healthy co-twin of an affected twin (not recorded which). The CDR3 spells CASSWGQGFGAGELFF.